Shown below are 6 T cell receptor beta chains from a single sample sequenced in a study of T cell responses to AZD1222 COVID-19 vaccine. Repertoires were generated with immunoSEQ multiplex PCR, while TCRdb's copy carries only in-frame clones and drops some. The table includes roughly 150,000 clones, about 91% detected once. The sample consisted of peripheral blood, taken on day 0 of AZD1222 vaccination. Source of these receptors: an adult in good health.

The chain links TRBV11-2 to TRBJ2-5; possibly TRBD2 for D (6 bases). Germline lookup yields CDR1 SGHAT and CDR2 FQNNGV. The CDR3 has 12 residues. CDR3 region: CAVRGEGGTQYF. CDR3 sequence (DNA): TGTGCAGTCCGCGGGGAAGGCGGGACCCAGTACTTC.

The chain is built from TRBV28 and TRBJ1-3; D is perhaps TRBD1 (5 bases). Germline CDR1 is MDHEN and CDR2 is SYDVKM. The CDR3 spans 16 residues. Trimming stripped 5 bases from V and 0 bases from J, with 14 bases between. The CDR3 loop is CASSVYRQLSGNTIYF. The DNA of the CDR3 is TGTGCCAGCAGTGTATACAGGCAACTCTCTGGAAACACCATATATTTT.

The rearrangement links TRBV30 to TRBJ2-1; tentatively, D is TRBD1 or TRBD2 (5 bases each). CDR3 length: 14 amino acids. Trimming took off 1 base at V and 8 bases at J, with 15 bases between the two ends. Germline CDR1 reads GTSNPN; CDR2 reads SVGIG (reference sequence). CDR3: CAWSAVRGQDEQFF. The CDR3 nucleotides are TGTGCCTGGAGTGCAGTCCGGGGCCAGGATGAGCAGTTCTTC. The whole variable domain, remainder taken from reference TRBV30 and TRBJ2-1, is SQTIHQWPATLVQPVGSPLSLECTVEGTSNPNLYWYRQAAGRGLQLLFYSVGIGQISSEVPQNLSASRPQDRQFILSSKKLLLSDSGFYLCAWSAVRGQDEQFFGPGTRLTVL.

The V gene is TRBV28, the J gene TRBJ1-4, with D possibly being TRBD1 (6 bases). Trimming removed 5 bases from V and 10 bases from J, with 17 bases in between. Germline V gives CDR1 MDHEN, CDR2 SYDVKM. CDR3 length equals 14 residues. As DNA, the CDR3 is TGTGCCAGCAGTCCCCACGGGACATCGGCAAAACTGTTTTTT. Protein product: CASSPHGTSAKLFF.

The table lists this clone with many counts. V usage is TRBV12-5 and J usage is TRBJ1-1; D gene unclear. In germline, CDR1 is LGHNT, CDR2 FRNRAP. Deletions cut 7 bases from V and 5 bases from J, with 17 bases between. The CDR3 runs to 14 residues. The CDR3 loop reads CASASPGRTTEAFF. Written as DNA, the CDR3 is TGTGCTAGTGCCTCGCCGGGGAGAACAACTGAAGCTTTCTTT.

This chain links TRBV5-5 with TRBJ2-3; 9 bases fit TRBD1. The CDR3 is 14 residues long. Germline CDR1 reads SGHKS; CDR2 reads YYEKEE (reference sequence). V was clipped by 3 bases and J by 7 bases; unmatched bases: 6. CDR3: CASSSPGTGNTQYF. Written as DNA, the CDR3 is TGTGCCAGCAGCTCCCCCGGGACAGGGAATACGCAGTATTTT.